Detailed here is one TCR beta chain. V shed 4 bases and J shed 0 bases, with 4 bases lying between them. The CDR3 has 13 residues. The germline gives CDR1 SGHTA, CDR2 FQGNSA. These data come from a study of blood T cell repertoires in COVID-19. Turning to the study itself: Sources were T cells, B-cell-depleted T cells, or PBMCs; the material itself was cDNA or gDNA.

Produced via immunoSEQ multiplex PCR; TCRdb's table is partial and in-frame only. Among 150,000 or so clones listed, 82% were seen once. V gene TRBV7-2 combines with J gene TRBJ2-1; no definite D call. The sample taken for sequencing was peripheral blood. This clonotype originated in a human donor with acute or convalescent COVID-19. The donor label of this sample is uncertain. The CDR3 sequence is CASSSGSYNEQFF. CDR3 sequence (DNA): TGTGCCAGCAGCTCGGGCTCCTACAATGAGCAGTTCTTC.